Following are 8 T cell receptor beta chains from one sample sequenced in a study of technical replicates of blood from a handful of donors (dated by TCRdb to about 2017). The library was generated by the immunoSEQ multiplex PCR assay. The clones in this table, taken by TCRdb from immuneACCESS, are in-frame only. Not every clone is retained; where verified, under half of the shortfall comes from an unresolved V gene, and the cause of the rest is unknown. The sample includes about 53,000 clones, with more than 70% observed a single time. The biggest ten clones account for 5% to 6% of the sample. Sequencing was carried out using PBMCs. All receptors come from a human donor in good health. Some clones in this sample may be carry-over from other donors' samples.

V usage is TRBV7-2 and J usage is TRBJ1-1, with D unclear. The CDR3 totals 12 residues. Germline CDR1 reads SGHTA; CDR2 reads FQGNSA. Trimming took off 7 bases at V and 5 bases at J, with 11 bases between the two ends. This CDR3 is CASTTVPTEAFF. CDR3 nucleotide sequence: TGTGCCAGCACCACGGTCCCTACTGAAGCTTTCTTT.

The V call is TRBV30, the J call TRBJ2-2, with a tentative D call TRBD1 (6 bases). The CDR3 is made up of 13 amino acids. Germline values: CDR1 GTSNPN, CDR2 SVGIG (reference sequence). The ends were cut back, 0 bases at V and 4 bases at J, with 6 bases in the middle. The CDR3 loop reads CAWSVQGTGELFF. CDR3 nucleotides: TGTGCCTGGAGTGTACAGGGCACCGGGGAGCTGTTTTTT.

V is TRBV14 and J is TRBJ1-4; a possible D gene is TRBD1 (5 bases). Germline V gives CDR1 SGHDN, CDR2 FVKESK. The CDR3 is made up of 15 amino acids. Trimming took 0 bases from V and 7 from J, leaving 12 bases between them. The CDR3 sequence: CASSQDAGPGEKLFF. The CDR3, as DNA: TGTGCCAGCAGCCAAGATGCAGGGCCTGGTGAAAAACTGTTTTTT.

V is TRBV9 and J is TRBJ2-1; TRBD2 matches at 13 bases. The length of the CDR3 is 17 residues. Germline lookup yields CDR1 SGDLS and CDR2 YYNGEE. The junction had 10 bases not matched to a gene; V was cut back by 0 bases and J by 10 bases. The CDR3 nucleotides are TGTGCCAGCAGCGTAGGAAGGACTAGCGGGAGCGTGGAAGAGCAGTTCTTC. Translated: CASSVGRTSGSVEEQFF.

The chain couples TRBV9 to TRBJ1-6, with D uncertain. V lost 0 bases to trimming and J lost 10 bases, with 14 bases between them. Germline V gene lookup returns CDR1 SGDLS and CDR2 YYNGEE. The CDR3 has 15 residues. CDR3 bases: TGTGCCAGCAGCGTAGGATTCTGGGAGGGATCACCCCTCCACTTT. It codes for CASSVGFWEGSPLHF. Together with reference TRBV9 and TRBJ1-6, the CDR3 gives the full variable domain: DSGVTQTPKHLITATGQRVTLRCSPRSGDLSVYWYQQSLDQGLQFLIQYYNGEERAKGNILERFSAQQFPDLHSELNLSSLELGDSALYFCASSVGFWEGSPLHFGNGTRLTVT.

In its sample, this clone was seen once. The chain has TRBV7-2 and TRBJ1-1; perhaps TRBD1 as D (6 bases). Germline CDR1 reads SGHTA; CDR2 reads FQGNSA. The CDR3 spans 13 residues. The ends were cut back, 5 bases at V and 1 base at J, with 8 bases in the middle. CDR3 sequence (DNA): TGTGCCAGCAGCCAACAGGGGAACACTGAAGCTTTCTTT. Translation: CASSQQGNTEAFF.

This clone was counted only a few times. V gene TRBV7-2 combines with J gene TRBJ2-7, with 7 nucleotides matching TRBD2. The CDR3 loop spans 15 amino acids. Trimming removed 5 bases from V and 2 bases from J; junction bases left unmatched: 9. CDR1 is SGHTA, CDR2 FQGNSA, per germline. CDR3 bases: TGTGCCAGCAGCCCCCGGACTAGTAAACCCTACGAGCAGTACTTC. Its translation is CASSPRTSKPYEQYF.

J is TRBJ1-2 and V is TRBV5-1; 7 bases fit TRBD1. The V gene end was trimmed by 2 bases and the J gene end by 3 bases; junction bases not matched to a gene: 13. This CDR3 comprises 17 residues. Germline loops: CDR1 SGHRS, CDR2 YFSETQ. Written as DNA, the CDR3 is TGCGCCAGCAGCTTCGGAGCCGGGACAGTGTTAGACTATGGCTACACCTTC. This translates into CASSFGAGTVLDYGYTF.